A single sample gave rise to the 8 T cell receptor beta chains below, sequenced in a study of technical replicates of blood from a few donors. Generated by immunoSEQ multiplex PCR, the TCRdb table keeps only in-frame clones and is missing some. The repertoire includes tens of thousands of clones, roughly 94% of them detected once, and around 0.41% sits in the top ten. The sample comprised T cells isolated from PBMCs. The receptors were sampled from a human donor in good health.

The CDR3 region is CASSPSLRQGYEQYF. CDR3 in DNA: TGTGCCAGCTCACCGAGTCTTCGACAGGGATACGAGCAGTACTTC. This sequence joins TRBV18 and TRBJ2-7; 7 nucleotides line up with TRBD1. CDR3 length: 15 residues. V lost 3 bases to trimming and J lost 4 bases; unmatched junction nucleotides: 9. CDR1 and CDR2 (germline): KGHSH, LQKENI.

The CDR3 loop is CASIFGGANQPQHF. The CDR3 DNA reads as TGTGCCAGCATTTTTGGAGGGGCCAATCAGCCCCAGCATTTT. The V gene is TRBV6-1, the J gene TRBJ1-5, with D perhaps TRBD1 (5 bases). The CDR3 is 14 amino acids. V lost 7 bases and J lost 3, with 13 bases in between. CDR1 is MNHNS and CDR2 is SASEGT in the germline V gene.

The DNA for the CDR3 is TGTGCCAGCAGTTACGCCGGGGGGGGGAGCTCCTACGAGCAGTACTTC. It specifies CASSYAGGGSSYEQYF. The chain combines TRBV6-5 with TRBJ2-7, with 8 bases aligning to TRBD2. Germline V gene sequence: CDR1 MNHEY, CDR2 SVGAGI. The V gene end was trimmed by 2 bases and the J gene end by 0 bases; junction bases not matched to a gene: 6. The CDR3 length is 16 residues.

V and J are TRBV6-6 and TRBJ1-3; 8 bases map to TRBD1. V gave up 6 bases and J gave up 3 bases; unmatched junction bases: 7. This CDR3 has 15 residues. Germline CDR1 is MNHNY and CDR2 is SVGAGI (reference sequence). The CDR3 DNA is TGTGCCAGCAGCTTCACAGGGGGTGGTGGAAACACCATATATTTT. Its translation is CASSFTGGGGNTIYF.

The chain combines TRBV5-4 with TRBJ1-1, with 9 bases aligning to TRBD1. With 3 bases clipped from V and 1 base from J, the junction kept 4 bases outside the gene matches. Germline V lookup: CDR1 SGHNT, CDR2 YYREEE (reference sequence). The CDR3 has 15 amino acids. This CDR3 is CASSWGTGRNTEAFF. Written as DNA, the CDR3 is TGTGCCAGCAGCTGGGGGACAGGGAGGAACACTGAAGCTTTCTTT.

In this sample, this clone turned up once. The rearrangement links TRBV5-4 to TRBJ2-1; TRBD2 matches at 13 bases. Germline V gene data show CDR1 as SGHNT and CDR2 as YYREEE (reference sequence). This CDR3 has 16 amino acids. V gave up 6 bases and J gave up 4 bases; unmatched junction bases: 7. The CDR3 loop is CASTPGLAGEYNEQFF. Written as DNA, the CDR3 is TGTGCCAGCACCCCCGGACTAGCGGGGGAGTACAATGAGCAGTTCTTC.

This chain connects TRBV19 to TRBJ2-5, with 10 bases aligning to TRBD1. The CDR3 extends over 13 amino acids. CDR1 and CDR2 from the germline V gene are LNHDA and SQIVND (reference sequence). Trimming took 9 bases from V and 4 from J; bases not matched to a gene: 5. CDR3 nucleotide sequence: TGTGCCAGCCGGGACAGGGGTAGAGAGACCCAGTACTTC. It is translated as CASRDRGRETQYF.

There are a few counts of this clone. The V and J genes are TRBV7-9 and TRBJ2-7, with 10 bases lining up with TRBD2. V shed 5 bases, J shed 4 bases, and the junction held 5 bases outside the gene matches. This CDR3 contains 14 residues. Germline assignment: CDR1 SEHNR and CDR2 FQNEAQ (reference sequence). This CDR3 is CASSPGTSAYEQYF. DNA of the CDR3: TGTGCCAGCAGCCCCGGGACTAGCGCTTACGAGCAGTACTTC.